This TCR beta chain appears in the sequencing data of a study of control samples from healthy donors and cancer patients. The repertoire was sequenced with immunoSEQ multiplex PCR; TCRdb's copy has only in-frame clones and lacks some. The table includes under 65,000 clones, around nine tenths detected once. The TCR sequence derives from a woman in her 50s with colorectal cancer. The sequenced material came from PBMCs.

CDR3 DNA sequence: TGTGCCAGCAGCCCCCCGGCAGCTGGGGCGGGGGGGCAGTTCTTC. Translation: CASSPPAAGAGGQFF. The chain employs TRBV7-2 and TRBJ2-1; 8 bases align to TRBD2. Germline CDR1 SGHTA, CDR2 FQGNSA. CDR3 length: 15 residues. The V segment lost 5 bases and the J segment 12 bases; nucleotides outside the gene matches: 15.